This section outlines one TCR beta chain sequence together with its context. Its antigen is as yet unknown. Terminally differentiated effector memory CD45RA+ cells were excluded from the naive CD8 cells, which were CD45RO-negative and positively selected for CCR7. Recent acute infections and vaccinations were absent in the healthy HIV-negative adult donors. These data belong to a study of shared clonotypes between healthy human individuals. Study background: Plates per donor: three CD4 naive, three CD4 memory, two CD8 naive, one CD8 memory.

Points from the study as a whole: Naive subsets tended to show greater estimated richness than memory subsets. Specimens sampled were limited to blood, with tissue repertoires likely differing.

Sequencing used immunoSEQ multiplex PCR; TCRdb keeps in-frame clones, though not all of them. The sample has roughly 550,000 clones, nearly 97% seen once. Germline values: CDR1 SGHNT, CDR2 YYREEE (reference sequence). CDR3 size: 14 residues. Trimming removed 4 bases from V and 1 base from J, with 10 bases in between. What was sequenced was naive CD8+ T cells sorted from blood. The TCR was taken from a woman in her 30s in good health. The chain couples TRBV5-4 to TRBJ2-3; D remains ambiguous. The CDR3, as DNA: TGTGCCAGCAGCGGCGTCAGCGGCACAGATACGCAGTATTTT. Translating gives CASSGVSGTDTQYF.